The T cell receptor (beta chain) described here comes from a study of blood T cell repertoires in COVID-19. Measured with immunoSEQ multiplex PCR; TCRdb has only the in-frame clones, and not every one. The sample records about 150,000 clones, 80% being singletons. The CDR3 runs to 17 residues. Germline CDR1 and CDR2: ENHRY and SYGVKD. The ends lost 5 bases at V and 0 bases at J; junction bases unmatched: 10. This clone was picked up one time. Source material: peripheral blood. This sequence was found in a woman aged 45-65 years with acute or convalescent COVID-19. The V gene is TRBV10-3, the J gene TRBJ1-1; 9 bases line up with TRBD1. The CDR3 DNA reads as TGTGCCATCAGTCCTGGACAGGGGTCAGGCATGAACACTGAAGCTTTCTTT. Its protein is CAISPGQGSGMNTEAFF.